This TCR beta chain appears in the sequencing data of a study of OX40 agonist ivuxolimab in advanced cancers. The overall study: Dose-escalation patients' cancers were hepatocellular carcinoma, melanoma, renal cell or head and neck cancer. Broader study findings: The average count of expanded clones was higher among CD8+ T cells than among CD4+. Clones of CD4+ and CD8+ blood T cells grew by week 6 at doses of 0.1 to 3.0 mg/kg.

Points on this clone: Its specificity is not known.

The table came from immunoSEQ multiplex PCR; TCRdb's copy has only in-frame clones and leaves some out. The sample holds tens of thousands of clones, approximately 91% seen once. The CDR3 loop spans 13 amino acids. Germline CDR1 is SGHTA and CDR2 is FQGTGA. V lost 4 bases, J lost 3 bases, and 7 bases lay in between. The specimen comprised CD4+ or CD8+ T cells sorted from blood, sampled in a trial of the OX40 agonist ivuxolimab. This rearrangement joins TRBV7-3 to TRBJ2-1, with a possible D match to TRBD1 (5 bases). The clonotype comes from an adult with an advanced solid tumor such as melanoma, head and neck, liver or kidney cancer. CDR3 nucleotides: TGTGCCAGCAGCTCCAGGGACTACAATGAGCAGTTCTTC. Its protein product is CASSSRDYNEQFF. The full variable domain, rest sourced from reference TRBV7-3 and TRBJ2-1, is GAGVSQTPSNKVTEKGKYVELRCDPISGHTALYWYRQSLGQGPEFLIYFQGTGAADDSGLPNDRFFAVRPEGSVSTLKIQRTERGDSAVYLCASSSRDYNEQFFGPGTRLTVL.